Presented here are 11 T cell receptor beta chains from one specimen sequenced in a study of OX40 agonist ivuxolimab in advanced cancers. Clones were sequenced by immunoSEQ multiplex PCR, and TCRdb holds only the in-frame ones, with some missing. The repertoire has roughly 59,000 clones, nearly 95% of them found once; the top ten carry around an eighth. The sequences come from CD4+ or CD8+ T cells sorted from blood, collected in a trial of the OX40 agonist ivuxolimab. The receptors were sampled from an adult with an advanced solid tumor such as melanoma, head and neck, liver or kidney cancer.

This CDR3 reads CASSVGGGGEKLFF. The DNA for the CDR3 is TGTGCCAGCAGCGTAGGAGGGGGTGGCGAAAAACTGTTTTTT. The chain combines TRBV9 with TRBJ1-4, with D possibly matching TRBD1 (6 bases). The CDR3 consists of 14 residues. Germline CDR1 reads SGDLS; CDR2 reads YYNGEE. The V and J ends lost 0 bases and 8 bases respectively, with 11 bases between them.

The genes are TRBV19 and TRBJ2-3; D possibly corresponds to TRBD1 (5 bases). From germline, CDR1 is LNHDA and CDR2 SQIVND (reference sequence). The CDR3 covers 13 residues. For the CDR3, the DNA is TGTGCGACATCAATGACAGTCACAGATACGCAGTATTTT. Translating gives CATSMTVTDTQYF.

The chain uses TRBV6-5 and TRBJ2-7; TRBD2 matches 7 bases. The CDR3 extends over 14 amino acids. Germline CDR1 is MNHEY and CDR2 is SVGAGI. Trimming at V came to 1 base and at J to 4 bases, leaving 4 bases not matched to a gene. The CDR3 protein is CASSYLGLPYEQYF. CDR3 in DNA: TGTGCCAGCAGTTACTTGGGACTACCGTACGAGCAGTACTTC.

The chain employs TRBV5-1 and TRBJ2-1, with a tentative D call TRBD1 (7 bases). This CDR3 contains 16 residues. Germline V gives CDR1 SGHRS, CDR2 YFSETQ. The V end lost 0 bases, the J end lost 2 bases, and 12 bases lay between the germline ends. CDR3 loop: CASSLGQGGTYNEQFF. The CDR3 region has the DNA TGCGCCAGCAGCTTGGGACAGGGAGGAACCTACAATGAGCAGTTCTTC.

The chain has TRBV5-1 and TRBJ2-7; weak D call: TRBD1 (6 bases). The CDR3 loop spans 14 amino acids. Germline assignment: CDR1 SGHRS and CDR2 YFSETQ. The V end lost 1 base, the J end lost 7 bases, and 15 bases lay between the germline ends. The CDR3 is CASSLTQGMREQYF. In nucleotides, the CDR3 is TGCGCCAGCAGCTTGACACAGGGAATGAGGGAGCAGTACTTC.

The genes are TRBV2 and TRBJ2-7; no clear D. CDR1 and CDR2 from the germline V gene are SNHLY and FYNNEI. There are 13 residues in the CDR3. V was pared by 7 bases and J by 6 bases, with 16 bases between. CDR3 in DNA: TGTGCCAGCACTAGGACGGCCCTTGGCGAGCAGTACTTC. It yields the protein CASTRTALGEQYF.

The chain couples TRBV10-3 to TRBJ2-5; 7 bases are a match to TRBD1. The ends lost 7 bases at V and 5 bases at J; junction bases unmatched: 10. The CDR3 consists of 14 residues. In germline, CDR1 is ENHRY, CDR2 SYGVKD. The CDR3 reads CAITSGGVEETQYF. As DNA, the CDR3 is TGTGCCATCACCTCAGGGGGAGTGGAGGAGACCCAGTACTTC.

V gene TRBV4-1 combines with J gene TRBJ2-3; the match to TRBD2 covers 8 bases. Trimming took 5 bases from V and 4 from J; bases not matched to a gene: 8. The CDR3 loop spans 15 amino acids. The germline gives CDR1 MGHRA, CDR2 YSYEKL. The CDR3 sequence: CASSAPGLDPDTQYF. The CDR3 DNA reads TGCGCCAGCAGCGCCCCGGGACTAGACCCAGATACGCAGTATTTT.

The V call is TRBV11-2, the J call TRBJ1-4; 8 bases match TRBD1. Losses at the gene ends were 6 bases for V and 6 bases for J; bases not matched to a gene: 12. The CDR3 extends over 16 amino acids. Germline CDR1 is SGHAT and CDR2 is FQNNGV. The CDR3 spells CASSLTARGLDEKLFF. The CDR3 bases are TGTGCCAGCAGTCTGACAGCCAGGGGGCTAGATGAAAAACTGTTTTTT.

The chain carries TRBV2 and TRBJ1-5, with D unclear. V was clipped by 2 bases and J by 5 bases, with 7 bases between them. The CDR3 length is 13 residues. Per germline, CDR1 SNHLY and CDR2 FYNNEI. Written as DNA, the CDR3 is TGTGCCAGCAGTGAACTCGAAGATCAGCCCCAGCATTTT. Encoded protein: CASSELEDQPQHF.

The chain recombines TRBV11-2 with TRBJ2-2; unclear D gene. CDR3 length: 16 amino acids. The V gene's germline CDR1 is SGHAT and CDR2 FQNNGV. V was shortened by 0 bases and J by 3 bases, with 11 bases between the two germline ends. The CDR3 region has the DNA TGTGCCAGCAGCTTAGACAGGCGATCTTACACCGGGGAGCTGTTTTTT. Protein product: CASSLDRRSYTGELFF. Based on the CDR3 plus reference TRBV11-2 and TRBJ2-2, the full variable domain is EAGVAQSPRYKIIEKRQSVAFWCNPISGHATLYWYQQILGQGPKLLIQFQNNGVVDDSQLPKDRFSAERLKGVDSTLKIQPAKLEDSAVYLCASSLDRRSYTGELFFGEGSRLTVL.